This paragraph reports one T cell receptor beta chain. The sample comes from a study of blood T cell repertoires in COVID-19. The V and J ends lost 4 bases and 6 bases, in that order; junction bases with no gene match: 11. The germline V gene encodes CDR1 SGHDT and CDR2 YYEEEE. The CDR3 has 15 residues. Assay used: immunoSEQ multiplex PCR; TCRdb lists only in-frame clones, some missing. The data show approximately 340,000 clones, with about nine tenths seen just once and around 10% held by the top ten. This chain uses TRBV5-6 with TRBJ2-7; 9 nucleotides agree with TRBD1. The material sequenced was peripheral blood. This TCR came from a man aged 25 to 45 with COVID-19, enrolled during active disease. CDR3 protein: CASSVERDRVSEQYF. In DNA, the CDR3 is TGTGCCAGCAGCGTCGAGCGGGACAGGGTAAGCGAGCAGTACTTC. The complete variable domain, with remaining parts taken from reference TRBV5-6 and TRBJ2-7, reads DAGVTQSPTHLIKTRGQQVTLRCSPKSGHDTVSWYQQALGQGPQFIFQYYEEEERQRGNFPDRFSGHQFPNYSSELNVNALLLGDSALYLCASSVERDRVSEQYFGPGTRLTVT.